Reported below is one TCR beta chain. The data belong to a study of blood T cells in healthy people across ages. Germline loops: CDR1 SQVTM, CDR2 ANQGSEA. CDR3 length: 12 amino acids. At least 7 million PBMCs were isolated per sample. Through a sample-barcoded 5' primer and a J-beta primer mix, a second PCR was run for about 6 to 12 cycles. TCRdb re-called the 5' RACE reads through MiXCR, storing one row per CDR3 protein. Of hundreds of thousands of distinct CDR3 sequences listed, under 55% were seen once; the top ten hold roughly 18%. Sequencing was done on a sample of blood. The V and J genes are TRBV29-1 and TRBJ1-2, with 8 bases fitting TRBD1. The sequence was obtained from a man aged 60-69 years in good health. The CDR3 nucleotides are TGCAGTTATTGGACAGGGTCTGGCGGCTACACCTTC. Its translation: CSYWTGSGGYTF.